The present entry profiles one TCR beta chain with its context. The target antigen is unknown. This sample stems from a study of long-term antiretroviral therapy in people with HIV. Whole-study results and caveats: Clonal expansions arising prior to ART prevailed in the repertoire at every time point. Controls exceeded HIV repertoires in CDR3 length range.

With 8 bases removed from V and 1 base from J, the gap between germline ends came to 10 bases. The CDR3 has 13 residues. Germline V gives CDR1 MNHEY, CDR2 SVGAGI. The run of the v3.0 immunoSEQ assay was at survey level. Clones were sequenced by immunoSEQ multiplex PCR, and TCRdb holds only the in-frame ones, with some missing. The profile shows roughly 17,000 clones, nearly 80% of them singletons. The chain carries TRBV6-5 and TRBJ2-3; weak D call: TRBD2 (6 bases). This TCR was sampled from a woman between 45 and 60 years old with HIV. Source: unsorted PBMCs, taken 0.3 years after starting antiretroviral therapy. This CDR3 is CASFTGGTDTQYF. In DNA, the CDR3 is TGTGCCAGCTTTACGGGGGGCACAGATACGCAGTATTTT.